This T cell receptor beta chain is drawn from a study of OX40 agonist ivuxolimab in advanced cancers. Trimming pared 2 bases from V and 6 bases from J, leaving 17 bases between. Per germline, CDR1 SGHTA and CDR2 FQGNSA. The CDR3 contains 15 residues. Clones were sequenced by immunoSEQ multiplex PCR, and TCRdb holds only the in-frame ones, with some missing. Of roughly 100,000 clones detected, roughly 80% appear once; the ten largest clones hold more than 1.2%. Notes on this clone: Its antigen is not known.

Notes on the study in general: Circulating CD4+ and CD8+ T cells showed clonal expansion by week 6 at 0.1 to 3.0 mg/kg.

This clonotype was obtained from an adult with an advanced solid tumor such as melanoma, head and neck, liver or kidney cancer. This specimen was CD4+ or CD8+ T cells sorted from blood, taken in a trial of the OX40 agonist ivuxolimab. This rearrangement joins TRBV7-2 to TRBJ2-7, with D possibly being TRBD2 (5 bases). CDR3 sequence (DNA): TGTGCCAGCAGCTTAACTGGGAGTTTGGCAGGCGAGCAGTACTTC. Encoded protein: CASSLTGSLAGEQYF.